This T cell receptor beta chain was observed in a study of blood T cell repertoires in COVID-19. Overall study: From the United States, Italy and Spain came samples of acute and convalescent COVID-19. T cells, B-cell-depleted T cells, or PBMCs provided the cDNA or gDNA that served as material.

From germline, CDR1 is DFQATT and CDR2 SNEGSKA (reference sequence). V lost 3 bases to trimming and J lost 0 bases, with 8 bases between them. The CDR3 length is 13 residues. Original processing methods: Estimates of nucleated cell counts were drawn from the amplification of reference gene primers. Assay used: immunoSEQ multiplex PCR; TCRdb lists only in-frame clones, some missing. The V and J calls and clone size come from that table; D and trimming were worked out from the DNA. The profile shows more than 100,000 clones, around 87% of them singletons. The sequencing input was peripheral blood. This clonotype originated in a man aged 65 to 79 with active COVID-19. The V call is TRBV20-1, the J call TRBJ2-5; D is uncertain. The CDR3 DNA reads TGCAGTGCTAGTTCGACACACCAAGAGACCCAGTACTTC. Protein product: CSASSTHQETQYF.